This entry concerns a single TCR beta chain. This clonotype showed up many times. It lacks a known antigen. Base-call qualities are not available, and no considerably larger clone is one nucleotide away. Receptors were amplified or captured by RACE. The run used a NextSeq 500. During library preparation, unique molecular identifiers were attached to individual cDNA molecules so that TCRs could be counted quantitatively and reproducibly. The original pipeline was this. Samples had a median of roughly 91,000 TCRs, with a range from about 20,000 to 690,600. V, J and CDR3 annotation of the TCR reads was performed with the Decombinator software suite. For the PS versus PT1 abundance plots, all samples were subsampled to the same number of TCRs (28,000). TCRs were defined as expanded if absent before sensitization and observed at least eight times at the 2-week time point. TCRdb cleaned the public reads at Q25 with fastp, built clones with MiXCR and kept in-frame beta chains. CDR3 protein sequences are deduplicated, and each keeps its most common genes and DNA. Here the V and J calls rest on TCRdb's processing, not on the authors' analysis. Across this sample there are 39,000 or so distinct CDR3 sequences, with 3.5% to 4% seen only once. Approximately 24% of the sample lies in the top ten.

These data come from a study of human T cells and chemical hapten exposure (dated by TCRdb to 2020 to 2022). The study in broad terms: For sensitization, 2% DPC in acetone was applied to an approximately 2 cm by approximately 2 cm area of upper inner arm skin. Throughout the approximately 23-week study period, patients were also given weekly therapeutic DPC doses on the scalp. Patch tests used Finn chambers with 0.01% DPC on the upper back, scored after 6 days by International Contact Dermatitis Research Group standards. Most of the patients in the cohort were female, and the cohort covered alopecia areata with under or over 50% scalp involvement, alopecia totalis and alopecia universalis. Libraries were pooled for sequencing, and variation in per-sample TCR yields was attributed mainly to small differences in library volumes within the pool. This study followed changes in the peripheral blood TCR repertoire in vivo during primary and secondary sensitization of alopecia patients to the hapten diphenylcyclopropenone (DPC). Blood samples were taken from patients before sensitization (week 0) and then at 2, 6 and about 24 weeks after DPC sensitization. Blood for TCR sequencing was provided by twenty-nine alopecia patients at one to four time points (pre-sensitization, 2, 6 and 24 weeks). Both TCR alpha and TCR beta chains were sequenced from each blood RNA sample.

Results and caveats for the whole study, not just this receptor: After repeated subsampling, changes were observed in the strength of the expansion versus patch-test correlation and in the threshold at which the correlation became significant. Expanded TCRs formed significantly more large CDR3 similarity clusters than pre-sensitization or healthy control sets, consistent with antigen-driven responses. No change with DPC sensitization was found in the number of TCRs above 1 in 1000 frequency, and no evidence of global repertoire structure alterations was found. Alopecia, a presumed autoimmune disease, was present in all patients, so the immune response of the patients might differ from that of healthy individuals. A positive correlation was found between the number of PT1 expanded TCRs and patch test score, with significance reached at thresholds 8, 16 and 32 but not 4.

The sample's time point label is to be understood as: patch test 1, 2 weeks after DPC sensitization. The treatment or condition label corresponds to: therapeutic diphenylcyclopropenone sensitization with weekly scalp DPC. Total RNA was extracted from unfractionated whole blood collected in Tempus Blood RNA tubes. Blood at each patch-test visit was drawn before the patch test was applied. Patients were considered eligible if aged 18 to 70, diagnosed with alopecia and deemed suitable for DPC therapy, and patients were excluded if pregnant. The CDR3 contains 14 residues, cysteine and phenylalanine counted. Only the CDR3 portion is preserved as DNA: 42 bases, with reading frame beginning at the first base. CDR1 and CDR2 are drawn from the germline V gene (reference sequence): SEHNR, FQNEAQ. Relative to germline, V is 5 bases shorter and J is 6 bases shorter, with 15 bases between their ends.

The sequenced sample was whole blood, obtained in connection with sensitization to the hapten diphenylcyclopropenone (DPC). The chain uses TRBV7-9 and TRBJ2-3, with no confident D gene call. This clonotype was obtained from a man in his fifties or sixties with alopecia areata. Some clones in this sample may be carry-over from other donors' samples. At the DNA level, the sequence is TGTGCCAGCAGCCGCGGTGGATTGGGCGATACGCAGTATTTT. Its protein is CASSRGGLGDTQYF.